This T cell receptor beta chain was captured in a study of tumor-infiltrating lymphocytes in primary liver carcinoma. Study details: Tumors measured roughly 4 to 10 cm and were stage T1-T3 N0M0. Study results and limitations: Tumor region pairs showed greater overlap than either tumor-adjacent or tumor-blood pairs did.

As for this clonotype: Its antigen is not known. Just one base apart from a much larger clone, this may be a read error. The conserved phenylalanine or tryptophan is not found at the CDR3 terminus, so this likely reflects a read error.

This CDR3 spans 14 amino acids. The V and J ends lost 1 base and 5 bases respectively, with 11 bases between them. Per germline, CDR1 LGHNA and CDR2 YNFKEQ. Blood RNA was derived from unsorted whole blood, and germline DNA was extracted too. Roughly 4.2 milliliters of peripheral blood were drawn presurgically. Making TCR beta cDNA involved around 500 ng total RNA and a constant-region primer. Construction of TCR beta libraries relied on three successive nested multiplex PCR rounds employing slightly modified ARM-PCR. It was with TRBV1-TRBV30 forward primers and a C-beta reverse primer that the first two PCR rounds were run, at approximately 10 cycles each. TCRdb passed the multiplex PCR reads through MiXCR, listing each CDR3 protein once. Among some 180,000 distinct CDR3 sequences listed, roughly 60% were seen once.

The chain is built from TRBV4-2 and TRBJ2-5; D remains ambiguous. The clonotype was recovered from a man aged 35 to 55 with primary liver carcinoma and hepatitis B virus infection. Sequenced input: peripheral blood. CDR3 protein: CASSQVVSVETQYL. Written as DNA, the CDR3 is TGTGCCAGCAGCCAAGTTGTCAGCGTGGAGACCCAGTACCTC.